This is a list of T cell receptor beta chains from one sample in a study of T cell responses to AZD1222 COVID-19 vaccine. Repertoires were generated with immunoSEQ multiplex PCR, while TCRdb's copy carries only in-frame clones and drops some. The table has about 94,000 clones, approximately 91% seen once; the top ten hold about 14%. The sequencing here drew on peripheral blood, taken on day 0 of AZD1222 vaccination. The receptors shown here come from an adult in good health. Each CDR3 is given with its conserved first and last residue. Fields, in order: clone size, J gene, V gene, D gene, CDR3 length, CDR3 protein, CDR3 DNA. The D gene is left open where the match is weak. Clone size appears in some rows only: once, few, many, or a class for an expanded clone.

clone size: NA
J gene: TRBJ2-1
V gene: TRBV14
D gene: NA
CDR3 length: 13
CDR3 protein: CASSRESRDEQFF
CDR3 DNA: TGTGCCAGCAGCCGGGAGAGTCGGGATGAGCAGTTCTTC

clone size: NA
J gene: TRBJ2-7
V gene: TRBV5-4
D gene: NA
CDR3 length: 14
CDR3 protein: CASSFGGEIYEQYF
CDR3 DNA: TGTGCCAGCAGCTTTGGAGGCGAAATCTACGAGCAGTACTTC

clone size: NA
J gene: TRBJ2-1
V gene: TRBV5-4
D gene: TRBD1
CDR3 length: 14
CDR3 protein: CASSSGQGAREQFF
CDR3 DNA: TGTGCCAGCAGCTCGGGACAGGGGGCGCGAGAGCAGTTCTTC

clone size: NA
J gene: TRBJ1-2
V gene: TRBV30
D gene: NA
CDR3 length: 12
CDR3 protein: CAWTPGGYGYTF
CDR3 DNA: TGTGCCTGGACCCCGGGGGGCTATGGCTACACCTTC

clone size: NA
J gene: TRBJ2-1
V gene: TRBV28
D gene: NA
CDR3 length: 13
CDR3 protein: CASSFLGGRGKFF
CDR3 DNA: TGTGCCAGCAGTTTCTTGGGGGGGCGCGGGAAGTTCTTC

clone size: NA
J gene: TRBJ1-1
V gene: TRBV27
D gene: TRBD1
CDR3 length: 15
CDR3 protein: CASSRGQGVDTEAFF
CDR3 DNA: TGTGCCAGCAGTCGGGGACAGGGGGTGGACACTGAAGCTTTCTTT

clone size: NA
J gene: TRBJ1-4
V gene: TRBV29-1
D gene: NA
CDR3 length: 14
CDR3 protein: CSANGPPPHEKLFF
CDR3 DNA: TGCAGCGCCAACGGGCCTCCTCCCCATGAAAAACTGTTTTTT

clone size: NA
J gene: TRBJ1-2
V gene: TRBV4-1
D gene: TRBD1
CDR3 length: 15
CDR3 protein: CASSPRERDRGSYTF
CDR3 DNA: TGCGCCAGCAGCCCAAGGGAACGTGACAGGGGAAGCTACACCTTC

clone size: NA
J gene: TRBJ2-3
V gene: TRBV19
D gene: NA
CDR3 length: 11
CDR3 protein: CASSEGDTQYF
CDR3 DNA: TGTGCCAGTAGCGAGGGAGATACGCAGTATTTT

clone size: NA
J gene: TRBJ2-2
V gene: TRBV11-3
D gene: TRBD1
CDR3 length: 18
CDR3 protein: CASSKVGTAPANTGELFF
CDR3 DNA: TGTGCCAGCAGCAAGGTAGGGACAGCTCCCGCGAACACCGGGGAGCTGTTTTTT

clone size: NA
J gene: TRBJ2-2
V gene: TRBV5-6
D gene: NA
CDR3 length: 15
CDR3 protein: CASSLRGAHTGELFF
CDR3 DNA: TGTGCCAGCAGCTTACGGGGGGCTCACACCGGGGAGCTGTTTTTT

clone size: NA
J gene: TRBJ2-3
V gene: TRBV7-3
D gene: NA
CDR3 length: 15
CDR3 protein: CASSRDGGSTDTQYF
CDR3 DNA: TGTGCCAGCAGCCGGGACGGCGGAAGCACAGATACGCAGTATTTT

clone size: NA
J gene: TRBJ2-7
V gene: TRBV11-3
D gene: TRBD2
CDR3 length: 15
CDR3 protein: CASSYGTSGLYEQYF
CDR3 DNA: TGTGCCAGCAGCTACGGGACTAGCGGCCTCTACGAGCAGTACTTC

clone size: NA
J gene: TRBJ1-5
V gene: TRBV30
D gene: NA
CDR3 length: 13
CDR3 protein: CAWSGGSGQPQHF
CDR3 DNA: TGTGCCTGGAGTGGGGGGTCTGGACAGCCCCAGCATTTT

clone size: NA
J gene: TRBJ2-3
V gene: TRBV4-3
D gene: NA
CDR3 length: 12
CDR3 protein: CASSQAWDTQYF
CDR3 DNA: TGCGCCAGCAGCCAAGCATGGGATACGCAGTATTTT

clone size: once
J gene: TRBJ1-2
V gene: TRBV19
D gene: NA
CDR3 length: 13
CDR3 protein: CASSMAANYGYTF
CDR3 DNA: TGTGCCAGTAGTATGGCGGCTAACTATGGCTACACCTTC

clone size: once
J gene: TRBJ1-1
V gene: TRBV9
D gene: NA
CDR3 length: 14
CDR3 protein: CASSGWGGGTEAFF
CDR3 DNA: TGTGCCAGCAGCGGTTGGGGGGGCGGCACTGAAGCTTTCTTT

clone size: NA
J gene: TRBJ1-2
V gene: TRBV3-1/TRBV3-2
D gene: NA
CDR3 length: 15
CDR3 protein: CASSQDQSRDYGYTF
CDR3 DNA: TGTGCCAGCAGCCAAGATCAGTCCAGGGACTATGGCTACACCTTC

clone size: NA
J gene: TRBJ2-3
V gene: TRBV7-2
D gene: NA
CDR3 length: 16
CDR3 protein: CASSYPRGGSTDTQYF
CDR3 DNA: TGTGCCAGCAGCTACCCTCGCGGGGGCTCCACAGATACGCAGTATTTT

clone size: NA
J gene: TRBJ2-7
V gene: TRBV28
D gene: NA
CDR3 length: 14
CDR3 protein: CASSSPDRDYEQYF
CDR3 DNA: TGTGCCAGCAGTTCCCCGGACAGAGACTACGAGCAGTACTTC

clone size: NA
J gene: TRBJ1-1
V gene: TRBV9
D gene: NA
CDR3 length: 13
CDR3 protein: CASSVDKGSEAFF
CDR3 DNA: TGTGCCAGCAGCGTAGATAAGGGGAGTGAAGCTTTCTTT

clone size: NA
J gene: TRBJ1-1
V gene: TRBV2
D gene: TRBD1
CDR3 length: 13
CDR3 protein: CASSGDRESEAFF
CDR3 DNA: TGTGCCAGCAGTGGCGACAGGGAGTCTGAAGCTTTCTTT

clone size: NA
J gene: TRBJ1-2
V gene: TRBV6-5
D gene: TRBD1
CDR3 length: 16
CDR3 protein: CASSSVTGRFSYGYTF
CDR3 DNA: TGTGCCAGCAGTTCCGTGACAGGGAGGTTTAGCTATGGCTACACCTTC

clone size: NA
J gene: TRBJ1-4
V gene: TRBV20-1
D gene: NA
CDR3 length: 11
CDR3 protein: CSARDVEKLFF
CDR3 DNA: TGCAGTGCTAGAGATGTGGAAAAACTGTTTTTT

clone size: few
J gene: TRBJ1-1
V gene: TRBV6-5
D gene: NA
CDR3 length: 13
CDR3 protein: CASRLRGSTEAFF
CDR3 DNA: TGTGCCAGCAGGCTCAGGGGAAGCACTGAAGCTTTCTTT

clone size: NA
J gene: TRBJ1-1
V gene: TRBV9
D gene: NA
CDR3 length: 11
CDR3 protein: CASTRGTEAFF
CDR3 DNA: TGTGCCAGCACCCGGGGCACTGAAGCTTTCTTT

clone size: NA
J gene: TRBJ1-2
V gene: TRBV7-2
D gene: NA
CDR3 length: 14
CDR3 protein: CASSFEGSAYGYTF
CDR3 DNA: TGTGCCAGCAGCTTTGAGGGATCCGCCTATGGCTACACCTTC

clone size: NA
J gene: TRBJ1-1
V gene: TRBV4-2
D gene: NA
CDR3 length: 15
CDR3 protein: CASSQATGVNTEAFF
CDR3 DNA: TGTGCCAGCAGCCAAGCCACAGGTGTGAACACTGAAGCTTTCTTT

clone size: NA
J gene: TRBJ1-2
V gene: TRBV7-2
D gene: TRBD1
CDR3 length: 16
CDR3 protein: CASSLNPGQGFGGYTF
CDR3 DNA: TGTGCCAGCAGCTTAAACCCGGGACAGGGATTTGGCGGCTACACCTTC

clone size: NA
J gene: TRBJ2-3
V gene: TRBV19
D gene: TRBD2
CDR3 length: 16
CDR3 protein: CASSPRASGGTDTQYF
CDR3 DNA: TGTGCCAGTAGTCCCCGGGCTAGCGGGGGCACAGATACGCAGTATTTT

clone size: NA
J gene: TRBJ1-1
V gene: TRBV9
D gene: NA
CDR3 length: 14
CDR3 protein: CASSVVGGNTEAFF
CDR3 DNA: TGTGCCAGCAGCGTAGTTGGAGGGAACACTGAAGCTTTCTTT

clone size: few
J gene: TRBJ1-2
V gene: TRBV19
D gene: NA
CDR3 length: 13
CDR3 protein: CASSRAANYGYTF
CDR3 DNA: TGTGCCAGTAGTAGGGCAGCTAACTATGGCTACACCTTC

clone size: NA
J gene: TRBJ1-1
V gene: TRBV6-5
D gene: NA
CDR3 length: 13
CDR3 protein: CASSYNEDTEAFF
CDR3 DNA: TGTGCCAGCAGTTACAATGAGGACACTGAAGCTTTCTTT

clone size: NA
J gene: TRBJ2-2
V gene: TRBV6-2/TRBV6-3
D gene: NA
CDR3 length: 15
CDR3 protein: CASSYVRTNTGELFF
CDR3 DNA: TGTGCCAGCAGTTACGTCAGGACAAACACCGGGGAGCTGTTTTTT

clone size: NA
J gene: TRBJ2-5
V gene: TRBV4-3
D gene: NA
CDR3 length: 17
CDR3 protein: CASSQDGRGGAGETQYF
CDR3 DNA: TGCGCCAGCAGCCAAGATGGCAGGGGGGGGGCCGGAGAGACCCAGTACTTC

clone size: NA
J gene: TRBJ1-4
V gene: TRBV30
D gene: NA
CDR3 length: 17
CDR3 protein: CAWSVKGRGVLGEKLFF
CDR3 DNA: TGTGCCTGGAGTGTTAAAGGACGCGGGGTTCTAGGTGAAAAACTGTTTTTT

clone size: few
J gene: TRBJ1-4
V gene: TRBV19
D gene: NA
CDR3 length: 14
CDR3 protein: CASSKASTNEKLFF
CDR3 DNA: TGTGCCAGTAGTAAAGCAAGTACTAATGAAAAACTGTTTTTT

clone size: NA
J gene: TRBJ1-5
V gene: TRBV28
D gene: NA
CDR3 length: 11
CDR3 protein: CASSTGQPQHF
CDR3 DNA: TGTGCCAGCAGTACTGGTCAGCCCCAGCATTTT

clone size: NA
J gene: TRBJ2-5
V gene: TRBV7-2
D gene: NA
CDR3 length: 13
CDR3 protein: CASSLKRGETQYF
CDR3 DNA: TGTGCCAGCAGCCTGAAAAGGGGAGAGACCCAGTACTTC

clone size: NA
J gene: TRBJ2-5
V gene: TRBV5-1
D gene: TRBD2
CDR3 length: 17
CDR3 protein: CASSLAPSGVSQETQYF
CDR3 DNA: TGCGCCAGCAGCTTGGCCCCTAGCGGAGTCAGCCAAGAGACCCAGTACTTC

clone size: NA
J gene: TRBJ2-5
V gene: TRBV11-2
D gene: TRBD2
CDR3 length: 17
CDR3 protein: CASSLNSGLWYQETQYF
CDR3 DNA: TGTGCCAGCAGCTTAAATAGCGGGTTGTGGTACCAAGAGACCCAGTACTTC

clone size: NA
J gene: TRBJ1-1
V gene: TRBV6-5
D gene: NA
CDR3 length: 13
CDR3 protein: CASSSPKVTEAFF
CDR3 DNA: TGTGCCAGCAGTTCCCCCAAGGTTACTGAAGCTTTCTTT

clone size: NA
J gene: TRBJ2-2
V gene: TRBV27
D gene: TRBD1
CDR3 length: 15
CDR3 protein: CASSKRQGYTGELFF
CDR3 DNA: TGTGCCAGCAGTAAGAGACAGGGGTATACCGGGGAGCTGTTTTTT

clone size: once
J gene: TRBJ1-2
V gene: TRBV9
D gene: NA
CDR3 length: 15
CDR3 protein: CASSVDGKPNYGYTF
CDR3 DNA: TGTGCCAGCAGCGTAGATGGCAAACCAAACTATGGCTACACCTTC

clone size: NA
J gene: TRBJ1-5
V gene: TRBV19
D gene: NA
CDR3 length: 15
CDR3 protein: CASSIGLDSHGPQHF
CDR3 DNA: TGTGCCAGTAGTATTGGGTTGGACAGTCACGGTCCCCAGCATTTT

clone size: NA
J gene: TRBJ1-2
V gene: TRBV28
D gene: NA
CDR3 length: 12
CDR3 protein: CASSPPPGGYTF
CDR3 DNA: TGTGCCAGCAGTCCCCCCCCCGGAGGCTACACCTTC

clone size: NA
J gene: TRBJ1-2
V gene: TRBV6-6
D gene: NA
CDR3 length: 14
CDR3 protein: CASSYGADTYGYTF
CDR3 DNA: TGTGCCAGCAGTTACGGCGCGGACACCTATGGCTACACCTTC

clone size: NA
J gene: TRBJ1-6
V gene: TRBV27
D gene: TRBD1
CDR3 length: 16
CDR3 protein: CASSTTTGVYNSPLHF
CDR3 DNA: TGTGCCAGCAGTACGACGACAGGGGTCTATAATTCACCCCTCCACTTT

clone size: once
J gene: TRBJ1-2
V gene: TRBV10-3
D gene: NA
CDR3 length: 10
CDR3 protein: CAGMVYGYTF
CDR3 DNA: TGTGCCGGGATGGTTTATGGCTACACCTTC

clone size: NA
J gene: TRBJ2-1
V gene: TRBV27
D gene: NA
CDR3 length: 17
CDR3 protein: CASSLNRRWETHNEQFF
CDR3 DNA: TGTGCCAGCAGTTTAAACCGAAGATGGGAGACACACAATGAGCAGTTCTTC

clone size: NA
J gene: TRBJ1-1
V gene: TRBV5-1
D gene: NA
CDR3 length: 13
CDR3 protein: CASSLVANTEAFF
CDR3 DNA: TGCGCCAGCAGCTTGGTAGCTAACACTGAAGCTTTCTTT

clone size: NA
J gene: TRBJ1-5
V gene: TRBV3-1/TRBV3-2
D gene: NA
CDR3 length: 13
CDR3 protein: CASSLQEGGPQHF
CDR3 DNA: TGTGCCAGCAGCCTCCAGGAGGGGGGGCCCCAGCATTTT

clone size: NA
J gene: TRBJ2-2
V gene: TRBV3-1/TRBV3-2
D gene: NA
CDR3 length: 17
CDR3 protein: CASSHPRTVTDTGELFF
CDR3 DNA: TGTGCCAGCAGCCACCCCAGGACAGTGACCGACACCGGGGAGCTGTTTTTT